This T cell receptor beta chain comes out of a study of beta chain features in type 1 diabetes. Study conclusions and caveats: Type 1 diabetes patients had moderately but significantly shorter TCRB CDR3s in all four CD4+ subsets. Patients' naive, central memory and Treg TCRB repertoires seemed closer to one another than those of healthy donors.

What was sequenced were expressed TCRB transcripts, since all of the isolated RNA had been reverse transcribed. The table came from immunoSEQ multiplex PCR; TCRdb's copy has only in-frame clones and leaves some out. The sample has around 140,000 clones; 10% are singletons. V was trimmed by 10 bases and J by 5 bases, leaving 17 bases between them. This CDR3 is 13 amino acids long. Sorting based on CD45RO/CCR7/CD25/CD127/CD95/CD27 separated CD4+ naive, central memory, regulatory and stem cell-like memory cells. Populations obtained by sorting all exceeded 95% purity. Ten or more counts support this clone. What it recognizes is unknown.

The rearrangement uses TRBV23-1 and TRBJ2-5; possibly TRBD1 for D (5 bases). TRBV23-1 is sorted into the ORF group, with uncertain function. Specimen: naive CD4+ T cells from blood. The sequence came from a man younger than 35 in good health. CDR3 in DNA: TGCGCCACCAGCTCAGGGTCAGGCGAGACCCAGTACTTC. It codes for CATSSGSGETQYF.